This TCR beta chain derives from a study of human T cells and chemical hapten exposure. With respect to this clonotype: This may be a read error, as it is one base from a much larger clone.

Specified time point: pre-sensitization, week 0. The treatment is: therapeutic diphenylcyclopropenone sensitization with weekly scalp DPC. Blood collection happened ahead of applying each patch test. Authors' analysis steps: Per sample, the median was about 95,000 TCRs, with values from around 25,000 to 690,000. Via MiXCR, TCRdb re-called the RACE reads, giving one row per CDR3 protein. These V and J calls are TCRdb output, not the study's own analysis. This repertoire shows more than 300,000 distinct CDR3 sequences, approximately 5% found once; its top ten account for less than 9%. The TCR comes from a woman younger than 30 with alopecia areata. Some clones in this sample may be carry-over from other donors' samples. The sequences come from whole blood, collected in connection with sensitization to the hapten diphenylcyclopropenone (DPC).

Here the CDR3 reads CASSWGGNVQFF. CDR3 coding DNA: TGTGCCAGCAGTTGGGGTGGCAATGTGCAGTTCTTC. The gene calls are TRBV27 and TRBJ2-1; D unclear. CDR1 and CDR2 from the germline V gene are MNHEY and SMNVEV (reference sequence). The CDR3 contains 12 residues.